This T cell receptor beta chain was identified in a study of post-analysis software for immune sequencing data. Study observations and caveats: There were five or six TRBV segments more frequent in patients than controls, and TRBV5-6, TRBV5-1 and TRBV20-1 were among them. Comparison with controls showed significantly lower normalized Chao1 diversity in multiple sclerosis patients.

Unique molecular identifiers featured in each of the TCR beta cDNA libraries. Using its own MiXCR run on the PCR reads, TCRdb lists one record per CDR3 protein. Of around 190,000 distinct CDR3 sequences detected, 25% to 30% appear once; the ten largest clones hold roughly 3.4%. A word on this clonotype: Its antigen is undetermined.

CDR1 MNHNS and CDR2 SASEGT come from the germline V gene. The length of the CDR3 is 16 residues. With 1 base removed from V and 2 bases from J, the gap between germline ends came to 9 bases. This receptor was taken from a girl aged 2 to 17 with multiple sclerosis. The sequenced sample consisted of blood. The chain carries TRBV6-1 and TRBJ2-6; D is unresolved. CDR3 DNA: TGTGCCAGCAGTGAAGGCCGACGCCCTGGGGCCAACGTCCTGACTTTC. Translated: CASSEGRRPGANVLTF.